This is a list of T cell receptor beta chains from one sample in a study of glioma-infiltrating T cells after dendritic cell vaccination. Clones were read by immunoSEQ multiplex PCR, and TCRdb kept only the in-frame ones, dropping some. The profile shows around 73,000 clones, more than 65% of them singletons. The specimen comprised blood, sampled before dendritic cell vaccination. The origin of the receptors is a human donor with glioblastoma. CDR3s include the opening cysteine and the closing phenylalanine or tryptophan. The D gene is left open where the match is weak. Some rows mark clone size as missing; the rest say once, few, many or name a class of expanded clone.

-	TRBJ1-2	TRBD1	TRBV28	CASRVQGAGGYTF	TGTGCCAGCAGGGTACAGGGGGCGGGCGGCTACACCTTC
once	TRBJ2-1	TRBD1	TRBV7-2	CASSLFPGQGGSEQFF	TGTGCCAGCAGCTTATTTCCGGGACAGGGGGGATCTGAGCAGTTCTTC
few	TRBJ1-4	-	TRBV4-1	CASSQTHQGRDATNEKLFF	TGCGCCAGCAGCCAAACCCACCAGGGCCGAGATGCAACTAATGAAAAACTGTTTTTT
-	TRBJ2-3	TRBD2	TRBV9	CASGRIAGAGDTQYF	TGTGCCAGCGGACGAATAGCGGGAGCAGGAGATACGCAGTATTTT
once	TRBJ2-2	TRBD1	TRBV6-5	CASSYQGADTGELFF	TGTGCCAGCAGTTATCAGGGGGCGGACACCGGGGAGCTGTTTTTT
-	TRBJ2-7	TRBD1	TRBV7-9	CASSPGQGRTYEQYF	TGTGCCAGCAGCCCAGGACAGGGGAGAACCTACGAGCAGTACTTC
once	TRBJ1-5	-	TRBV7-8	CATSNRESGNQPQHF	TGTGCCACCAGCAACAGGGAATCGGGCAATCAGCCCCAGCATTTT
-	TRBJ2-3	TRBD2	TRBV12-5	CASLSGGSLSTDTQYF	TGTGCTAGTCTAAGCGGGGGATCCCTTAGCACAGATACGCAGTATTTT
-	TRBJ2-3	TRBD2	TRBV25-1	CASSPMGAGGTDTQYF	TGTGCCAGCAGTCCAATGGGAGCGGGGGGCACAGATACGCAGTATTTT
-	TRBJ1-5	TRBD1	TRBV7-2	CASSKHGKTGTAQPQHF	TGTGCCAGCAGCAAACACGGGAAGACAGGGACGGCTCAGCCCCAGCATTTT
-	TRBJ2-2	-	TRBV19	CASSPTTSNTGELFF	TGTGCCAGTAGTCCGACTACCTCGAACACCGGGGAGCTGTTTTTT
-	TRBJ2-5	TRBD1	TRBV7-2	CASNLILGTASYQETQYF	TGTGCCAGCAACCTCATACTGGGGACAGCTTCGTACCAAGAGACCCAGTACTTC
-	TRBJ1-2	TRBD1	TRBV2	CASSELRDREGYTF	TGTGCCAGCAGTGAACTCCGGGACAGGGAAGGCTACACCTTC
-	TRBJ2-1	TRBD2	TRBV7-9	CASSLRGDYNEQFF	TGTGCCAGCAGCTTACGGGGGGACTACAATGAGCAGTTCTTC
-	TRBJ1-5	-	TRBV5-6	CASSLRAGVGNQPQHF	TGTGCCAGCAGCTTGAGAGCCGGGGTTGGCAATCAGCCCCAGCATTTT
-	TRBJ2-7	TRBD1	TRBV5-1	CASRGQGVWQYF	TGCGCCAGCAGGGGACAGGGGGTGTGGCAGTACTTC
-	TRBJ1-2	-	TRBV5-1	CASSPNSGGNYGYTF	TGCGCCAGCAGCCCGAACAGCGGGGGAAACTATGGCTACACCTTC
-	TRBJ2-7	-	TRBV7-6	CASSPTGLGEQYF	TGTGCCAGCAGCCCAACAGGGCTGGGAGAGCAGTACTTC
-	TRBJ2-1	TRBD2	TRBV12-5	CASGSSPTSGASSSYNEQFF	TGTGCTAGTGGTTCCTCTCCGACTAGCGGGGCTTCAAGCTCCTACAATGAGCAGTTCTTC
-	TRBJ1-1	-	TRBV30	CAWGPGARLAFF	TGTGCCTGGGGGCCAGGGGCGAGGCTAGCTTTCTTT
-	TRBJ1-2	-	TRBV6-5	CASSYERGFYGYTF	TGTGCCAGCAGTTACGAGCGGGGTTTTTATGGCTACACCTTC
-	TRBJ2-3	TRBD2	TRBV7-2	CASSLSAGLDTQYF	TGTGCCAGCAGCTTATCAGCGGGGTTGGATACGCAGTATTTT
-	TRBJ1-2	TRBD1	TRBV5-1	CASSPNPGQGNYGYTF	TGCGCCAGCAGCCCCAACCCGGGACAGGGTAACTATGGCTACACCTTC
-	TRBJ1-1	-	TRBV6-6	CASSYVGYTEAFF	TGTGCCAGCAGTTACGTCGGGTACACTGAAGCTTTCTTT
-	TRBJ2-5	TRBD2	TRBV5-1	CASSFSSGGASETQYF	TGCGCCAGCAGCTTCTCTAGCGGGGGGGCGTCAGAGACCCAGTACTTC
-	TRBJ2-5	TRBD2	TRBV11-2	CASSSASGGAETQYF	TGTGCCAGCAGCTCAGCTAGCGGGGGGGCGGAGACCCAGTACTTC
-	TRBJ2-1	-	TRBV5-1	CASSLAEGGPHNEQFF	TGCGCCAGCAGCTTGGCCGAGGGGGGGCCCCACAATGAGCAGTTCTTC
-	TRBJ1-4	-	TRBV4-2	CASSQDLAGMEKLFF	TGTGCCAGCAGCCAAGATCTCGCAGGGATGGAAAAACTGTTTTTT
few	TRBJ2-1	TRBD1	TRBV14	CASSRQGAERYNEQFF	TGTGCCAGCAGCCGACAGGGGGCAGAACGGTACAATGAGCAGTTCTTC
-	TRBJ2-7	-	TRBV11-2	CASSLDILAANSYEQYF	TGTGCCAGCAGCTTAGATATCTTAGCGGCAAACTCCTACGAGCAGTACTTC
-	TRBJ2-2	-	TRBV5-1	CASSSGHPNTGELFF	TGCGCCAGCAGCTCGGGACACCCGAACACCGGGGAGCTGTTTTTT
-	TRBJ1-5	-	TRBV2	CASSDLQGDGQPQHF	TGTGCCAGCAGTGATTTACAGGGAGACGGTCAGCCCCAGCATTTT
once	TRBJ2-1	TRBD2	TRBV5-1	CASSQNPGGGYNEQFF	TGCGCCAGCAGCCAAAACCCGGGAGGGGGCTACAATGAGCAGTTCTTC
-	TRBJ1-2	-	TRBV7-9	CASSLAVVSYGYTF	TGTGCCAGCAGCTTAGCGGTTGTCAGCTATGGCTACACCTTC
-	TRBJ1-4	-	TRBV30	CAWSVRTSTNEKLFF	TGTGCCTGGAGTGTCAGGACATCAACTAATGAAAAACTGTTTTTT
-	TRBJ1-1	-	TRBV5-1	CASSPTPQGSTEAFF	TGCGCCAGCAGCCCGACGCCACAGGGATCCACTGAAGCTTTCTTT
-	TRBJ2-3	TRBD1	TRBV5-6	CASSPGDRTTDTQYF	TGTGCCAGCAGCCCAGGGGACAGAACCACAGATACGCAGTATTTT
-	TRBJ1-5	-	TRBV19	CASSIVSWAGGYQPQHF	TGTGCCAGTAGTATAGTAAGTTGGGCAGGCGGGTATCAGCCCCAGCATTTT
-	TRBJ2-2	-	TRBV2	CASSIANTGELFF	TGTGCCAGCAGTATAGCGAACACCGGGGAGCTGTTTTTT
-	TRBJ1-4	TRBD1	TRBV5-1	CASSVTGLTSEKLFF	TGCGCCAGCAGCGTGACAGGGTTGACATCTGAAAAACTGTTTTTT
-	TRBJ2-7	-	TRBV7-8	CASSLRSQPSSYEQYF	TGTGCCAGCAGCCTTAGGAGTCAGCCTAGCTCCTACGAGCAGTACTTC
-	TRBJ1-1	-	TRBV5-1	CASSLARGNTEAFF	TGCGCCAGCAGCTTGGCCCGGGGGAACACTGAAGCTTTCTTT
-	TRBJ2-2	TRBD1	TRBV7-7	CASSTGDRRNTGELFF	TGTGCCAGCAGCACAGGGGACAGGCGGAACACCGGGGAGCTGTTTTTT
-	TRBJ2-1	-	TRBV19	CASSIGGAPQNEQFF	TGTGCCAGTAGTATTGGGGGGGCTCCTCAGAATGAGCAGTTCTTC
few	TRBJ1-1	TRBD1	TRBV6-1	CASISQDRYEAFF	TGTGCCAGCATCTCTCAGGACAGGTACGAAGCTTTCTTT
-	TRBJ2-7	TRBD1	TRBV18	CASSPQTGLSYEQYF	TGTGCCAGCTCACCCCAGACAGGGTTATCCTACGAGCAGTACTTC
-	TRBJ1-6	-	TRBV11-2	CASRSSGVGSPLHF	TGTGCCAGCAGGAGTTCAGGGGTTGGTTCACCCCTCCACTTT
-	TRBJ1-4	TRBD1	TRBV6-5	CASSDRGASYEKLFF	TGTGCCAGCAGCGACAGGGGAGCATCCTATGAAAAACTGTTTTTT
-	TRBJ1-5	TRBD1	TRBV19	CASRTGQFSNQPQHF	TGTGCCAGTAGGACGGGACAGTTTAGCAATCAGCCCCAGCATTTT